This TCR beta chain comes out of a study of CD8 T cells in Susac syndrome. Across the whole study: At the time their blood was drawn, patients with Susac syndrome were either therapy-naive, on corticosteroids (with some of them also receiving intravenous immunoglobulin), or on intravenous immunoglobulin alone.

Germline V CDR1 and CDR2: SGDLS, YYNGEE. Trimming left V 0 bases short and J 0 bases short, with 15 bases between. The length of the CDR3 is 18 residues. The RNA input was 0.5 to 1 ug, and it was reverse transcribed with random hexamers. TCRdb itself ran the immunoSEQ multiplex PCR reads through MiXCR, one entry per CDR3 protein. Here the sample spans roughly 150,000 distinct CDR3 sequences, 90% to 97% being singletons. The sequenced material came from CD4+ T cells from PBMCs. The chain combines TRBV9 with TRBJ2-2; D gene unclear. The sequence was obtained from a human donor with Susac syndrome. This chain's CDR3 is CASSVGGNWQTNTGELFF. The CDR3 DNA follows: TGTGCCAGCAGCGTAGGAGGAAATTGGCAGACGAACACCGGGGAGCTGTTTTTT.